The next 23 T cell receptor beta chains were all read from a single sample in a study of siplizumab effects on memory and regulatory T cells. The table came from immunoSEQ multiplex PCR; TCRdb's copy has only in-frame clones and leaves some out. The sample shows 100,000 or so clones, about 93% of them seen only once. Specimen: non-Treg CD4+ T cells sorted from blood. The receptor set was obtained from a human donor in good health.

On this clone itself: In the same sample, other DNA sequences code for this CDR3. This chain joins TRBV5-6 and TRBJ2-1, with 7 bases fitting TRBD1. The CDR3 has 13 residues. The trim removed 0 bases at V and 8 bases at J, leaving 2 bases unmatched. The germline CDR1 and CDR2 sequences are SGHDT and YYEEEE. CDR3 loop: CASSLDRGDEQFF. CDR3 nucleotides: TGTGCCAGCAGCTTGGACAGGGGTGATGAGCAGTTCTTC.

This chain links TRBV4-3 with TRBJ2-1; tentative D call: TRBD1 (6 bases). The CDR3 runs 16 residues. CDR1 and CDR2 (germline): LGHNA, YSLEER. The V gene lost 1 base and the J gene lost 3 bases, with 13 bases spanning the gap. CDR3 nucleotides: TGCGCCAGCAGCCAAGCTTTAGGACAGCACTACAATGAGCAGTTCTTC. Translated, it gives CASSQALGQHYNEQFF.

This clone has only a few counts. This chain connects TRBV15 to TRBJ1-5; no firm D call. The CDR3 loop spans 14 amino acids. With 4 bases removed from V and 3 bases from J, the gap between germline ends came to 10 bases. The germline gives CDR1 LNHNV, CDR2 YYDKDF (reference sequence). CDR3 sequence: CATSIDKLNQPQHF. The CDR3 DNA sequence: TGTGCCACCAGCATAGACAAGCTCAATCAGCCCCAGCATTTT.

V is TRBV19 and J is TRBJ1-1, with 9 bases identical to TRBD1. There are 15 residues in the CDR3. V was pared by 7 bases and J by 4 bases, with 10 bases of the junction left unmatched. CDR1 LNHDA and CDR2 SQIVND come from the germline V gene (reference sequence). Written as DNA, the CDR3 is TGTGCCAGTACCCTATACAGGGGGCCTGGCACTGAAGCTTTCTTT. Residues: CASTLYRGPGTEAFF.

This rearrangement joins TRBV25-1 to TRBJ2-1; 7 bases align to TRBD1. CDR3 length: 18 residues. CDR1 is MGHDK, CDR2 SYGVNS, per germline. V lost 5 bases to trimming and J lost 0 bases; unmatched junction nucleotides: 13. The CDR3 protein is CASSPFRDSRSSYNEQFF. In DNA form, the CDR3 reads TGTGCCAGCAGTCCCTTTAGGGACAGTCGGAGCTCCTACAATGAGCAGTTCTTC.

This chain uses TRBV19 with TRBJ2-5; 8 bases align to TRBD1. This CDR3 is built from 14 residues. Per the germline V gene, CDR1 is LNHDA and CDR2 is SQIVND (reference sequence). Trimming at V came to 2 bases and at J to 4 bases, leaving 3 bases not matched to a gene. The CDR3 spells CASSIQGARETQYF. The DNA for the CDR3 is TGTGCCAGTAGTATACAGGGGGCGCGAGAGACCCAGTACTTC.

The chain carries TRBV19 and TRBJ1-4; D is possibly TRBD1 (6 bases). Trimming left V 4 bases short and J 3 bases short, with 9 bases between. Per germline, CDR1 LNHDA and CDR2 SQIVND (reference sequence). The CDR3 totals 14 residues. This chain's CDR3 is CASSTTGSNEKLFF. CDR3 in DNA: TGTGCCAGTAGTACTACAGGGTCTAATGAAAAACTGTTTTTT.

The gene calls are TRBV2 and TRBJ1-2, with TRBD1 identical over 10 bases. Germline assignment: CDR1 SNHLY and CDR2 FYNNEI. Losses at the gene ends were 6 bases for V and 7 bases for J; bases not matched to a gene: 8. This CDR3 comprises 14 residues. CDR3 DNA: TGTGCCAGCAGACCCCCGGGGACAGGGGTTGGCTACACCTTC. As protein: CASRPPGTGVGYTF. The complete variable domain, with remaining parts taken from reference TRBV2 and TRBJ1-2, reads EPEVTQTPSHQVTQMGQEVILRCVPISNHLYFYWYRQILGQKVEFLVSFYNNEISEKSEIFDDQFSVERPDGSNFTLKIRSTKLEDSAMYFCASRPPGTGVGYTFGSGTRLTVV.

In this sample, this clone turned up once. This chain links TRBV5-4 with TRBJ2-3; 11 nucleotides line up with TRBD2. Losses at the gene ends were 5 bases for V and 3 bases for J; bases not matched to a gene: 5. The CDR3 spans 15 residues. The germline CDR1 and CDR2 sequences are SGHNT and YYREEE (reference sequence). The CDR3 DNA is TGTGCCAGCAGAGAGGGACTAGCGGCTACAGATACGCAGTATTTT. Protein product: CASREGLAATDTQYF. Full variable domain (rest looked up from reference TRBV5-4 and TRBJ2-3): ETGVTQSPTHLIKTRGQQVTLRCSSQSGHNTVSWYQQALGQGPQFIFQYYREEENGRGNFPPRFSGLQFPNYSSELNVNALELDDSALYLCASREGLAATDTQYFGPGTRLTVL.

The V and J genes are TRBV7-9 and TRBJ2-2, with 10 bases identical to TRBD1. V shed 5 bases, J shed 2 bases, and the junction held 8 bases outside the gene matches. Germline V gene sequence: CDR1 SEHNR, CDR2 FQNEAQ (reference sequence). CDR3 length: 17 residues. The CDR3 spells CASSLPGTGENTGELFF. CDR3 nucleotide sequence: TGTGCCAGCAGCCTCCCCGGGACAGGGGAAAACACCGGGGAGCTGTTTTTT.

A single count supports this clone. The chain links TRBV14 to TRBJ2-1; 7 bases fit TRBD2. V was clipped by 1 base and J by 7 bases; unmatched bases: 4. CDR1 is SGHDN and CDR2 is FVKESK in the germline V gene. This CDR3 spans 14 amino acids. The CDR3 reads CASSQGLARNEQFF. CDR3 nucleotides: TGTGCCAGCAGCCAAGGACTAGCAAGGAATGAGCAGTTCTTC.

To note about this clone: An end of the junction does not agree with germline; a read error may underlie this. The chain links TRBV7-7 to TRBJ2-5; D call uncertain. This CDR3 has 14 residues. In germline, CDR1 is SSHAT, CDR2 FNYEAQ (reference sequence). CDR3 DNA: TGTGCTAGCAGCTTAGGGCAGTCGGCGGAGACCCAGTACTTC. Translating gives CASSLGQSAETQYF.

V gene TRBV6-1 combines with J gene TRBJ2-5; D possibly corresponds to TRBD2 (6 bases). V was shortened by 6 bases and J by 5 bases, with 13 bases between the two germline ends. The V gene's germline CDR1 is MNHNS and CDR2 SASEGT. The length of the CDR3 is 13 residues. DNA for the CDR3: TGTGCCAGCAGCGCTCTTGGGGGGGAGACCCAGTACTTC. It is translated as CASSALGGETQYF.

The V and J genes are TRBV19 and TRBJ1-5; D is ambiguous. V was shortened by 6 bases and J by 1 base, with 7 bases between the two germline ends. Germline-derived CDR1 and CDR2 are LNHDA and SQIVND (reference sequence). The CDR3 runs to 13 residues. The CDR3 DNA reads TGTGCCAGTAGACGTGAAAGCAATCAGCCCCAGCATTTT. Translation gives CASRRESNQPQHF.

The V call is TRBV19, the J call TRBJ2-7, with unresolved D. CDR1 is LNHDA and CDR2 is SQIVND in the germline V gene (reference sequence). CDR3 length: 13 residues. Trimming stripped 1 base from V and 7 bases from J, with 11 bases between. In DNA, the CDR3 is TGTGCCAGTAGTATAGCCCTACTCGGAGAGCAGTACTTC. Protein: CASSIALLGEQYF.

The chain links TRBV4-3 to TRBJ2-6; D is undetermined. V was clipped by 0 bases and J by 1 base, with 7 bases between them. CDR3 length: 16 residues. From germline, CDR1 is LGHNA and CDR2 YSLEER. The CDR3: CASSQDFQSGANVLTF. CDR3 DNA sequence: TGCGCCAGCAGCCAAGATTTTCAGTCTGGGGCCAACGTCCTGACTTTC.

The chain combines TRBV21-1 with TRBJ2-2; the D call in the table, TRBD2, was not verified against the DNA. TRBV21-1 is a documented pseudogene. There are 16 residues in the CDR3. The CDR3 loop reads CASSKPKWSGTGELFF. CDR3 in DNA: TGTGCCAGCAGCAAACCAAAGTGGAGCGGCACCGGGGAGCTGTTTTTT.

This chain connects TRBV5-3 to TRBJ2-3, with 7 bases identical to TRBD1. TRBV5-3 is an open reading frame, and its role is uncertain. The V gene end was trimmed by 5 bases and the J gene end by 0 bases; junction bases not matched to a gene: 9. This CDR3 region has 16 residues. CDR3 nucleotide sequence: TGTGCCAGAAGTTCCGCGGACAGGACTAGCACAGATACGCAGTATTTT. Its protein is CARSSADRTSTDTQYF.

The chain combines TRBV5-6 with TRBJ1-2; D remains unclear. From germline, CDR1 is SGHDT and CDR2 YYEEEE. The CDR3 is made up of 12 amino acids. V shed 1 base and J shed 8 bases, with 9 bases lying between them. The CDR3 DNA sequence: TGTGCCAGCAGCTTGCGGACGGGAGGCTACACCTTC. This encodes CASSLRTGGYTF. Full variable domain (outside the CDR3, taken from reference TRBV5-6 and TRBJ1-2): DAGVTQSPTHLIKTRGQQVTLRCSPKSGHDTVSWYQQALGQGPQFIFQYYEEEERQRGNFPDRFSGHQFPNYSSELNVNALLLGDSALYLCASSLRTGGYTFGSGTRLTVV.

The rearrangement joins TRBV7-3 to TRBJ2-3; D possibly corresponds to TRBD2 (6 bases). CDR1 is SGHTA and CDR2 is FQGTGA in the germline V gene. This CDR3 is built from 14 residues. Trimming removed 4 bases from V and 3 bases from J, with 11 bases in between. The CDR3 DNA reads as TGTGCCAGCAGCTATAGCGGAGCGACAGATACGCAGTATTTT. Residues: CASSYSGATDTQYF.

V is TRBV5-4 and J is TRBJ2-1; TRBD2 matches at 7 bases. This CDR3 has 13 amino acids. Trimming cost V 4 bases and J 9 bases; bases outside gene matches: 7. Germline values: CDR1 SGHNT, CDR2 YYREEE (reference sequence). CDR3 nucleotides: TGTGCCAGCAGCCGGGCGGGAGTAGGTGAGCAGTTCTTC. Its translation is CASSRAGVGEQFF.

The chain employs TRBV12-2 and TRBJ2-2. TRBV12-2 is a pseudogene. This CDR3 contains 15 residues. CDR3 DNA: TGTGCAAGTCGCTCCAGCCCCTTGGGTTACGGGGAGCTGTTTTTT. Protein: CASRSSPLGYGELFF.

CDR3 protein: CASSVASGRFYEQYF. For the CDR3, the DNA is TGTGCCAGCAGCGTAGCTAGCGGGAGGTTCTACGAGCAGTACTTC. This chain uses TRBV9 with TRBJ2-7, with 11 bases identical to TRBD2. The CDR3 runs to 15 residues. CDR1 SGDLS and CDR2 YYNGEE come from the germline V gene. Trimming took 0 bases from V and 3 from J; bases not matched to a gene: 2.